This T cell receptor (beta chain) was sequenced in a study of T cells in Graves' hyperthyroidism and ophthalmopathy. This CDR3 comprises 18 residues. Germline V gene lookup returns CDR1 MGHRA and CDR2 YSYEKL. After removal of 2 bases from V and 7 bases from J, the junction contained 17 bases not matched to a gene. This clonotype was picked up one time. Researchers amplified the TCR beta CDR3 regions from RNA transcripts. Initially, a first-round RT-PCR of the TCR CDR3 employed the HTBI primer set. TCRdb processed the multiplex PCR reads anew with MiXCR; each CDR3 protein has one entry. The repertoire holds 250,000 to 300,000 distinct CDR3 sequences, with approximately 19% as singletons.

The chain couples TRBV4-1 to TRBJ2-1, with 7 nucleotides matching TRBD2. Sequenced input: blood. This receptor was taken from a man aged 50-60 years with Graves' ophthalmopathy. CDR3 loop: CASSQPGLSLGTQNEQFF. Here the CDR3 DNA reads TGCGCCAGCAGCCAACCGGGACTATCCCTAGGAACACAAAATGAGCAGTTCTTC.